This T cell receptor beta chain was recovered during a study of shared clonotypes between healthy human individuals. Naive CD8 cells comprised CD45RO-negative, CCR7-positively selected cells, excluding terminally differentiated effector memory CD45RA+ cells. V was shortened by 4 bases and J by 7 bases, with 22 bases between the two germline ends. The germline gives CDR1 SEHNR, CDR2 FQNEAQ (reference sequence). CDR3 length: 16 amino acids. Measured with immunoSEQ multiplex PCR; TCRdb has only the in-frame clones, and not every one. The sample has millions of clones, about 95% seen once. Sequences were obtained from naive CD8+ T cells sorted from blood. V is TRBV7-9 and J is TRBJ1-2, with D tentatively TRBD1 (6 bases). This sequence was found in a man younger than 35 in good health. The CDR3 protein is CASSSPSGVEARGYTF. The CDR3 DNA is TGTGCCAGCAGCTCACCCTCAGGGGTGGAAGCTCGTGGCTACACCTTC.